This T cell receptor (beta chain) was identified in a study of vaccination effects on CD4 cells after COVID-19. Looking at the study overall: PBMC cultures contained 2 million or so cells per well, roughly 10 IU/ml IL-2 and 10 ug/ml peptides.

TCRdb's table, derived via immunoSEQ multiplex PCR, lists solely in-frame clones and lacks some. The sample includes tens of thousands of clones, 65% to 80% of them seen just once. V lost 2 bases, J lost 4 bases, and 1 base stayed unmatched. CDR1 and CDR2 from the germline V gene are GTSNPN and SVGIG (reference sequence). The CDR3 runs to 12 residues. Study-wide findings and caveats: Convalescents' post-vaccine spike-reactive clones were mainly new, vaccine-induced.

Once cultured for 10 to 11 days, the cells underwent separation to obtain CD4+ T cells. SARS-CoV-2 infection was confirmed by PCR in the person between March and December 2020. Participants were given two doses of BNT162b2 or mRNA-1273 vaccine. Cultures had half their medium replaced with IL-2 medium on days 3 and 7. Note on this clone: The antigen remains undetermined.

The sample in question was CD4+ T cells from PBMCs cultured without peptide, obtained after COVID-19 vaccination. The V gene is TRBV30, the J gene TRBJ2-5; 7 positions match TRBD1. The clonotype originates from a human donor who had a prior SARS-CoV-2 infection. DNA of the CDR3: TGTGCCTGGAGTCGGGACAGAGAGACCCAGTACTTC. Amino acid sequence: CAWSRDRETQYF.